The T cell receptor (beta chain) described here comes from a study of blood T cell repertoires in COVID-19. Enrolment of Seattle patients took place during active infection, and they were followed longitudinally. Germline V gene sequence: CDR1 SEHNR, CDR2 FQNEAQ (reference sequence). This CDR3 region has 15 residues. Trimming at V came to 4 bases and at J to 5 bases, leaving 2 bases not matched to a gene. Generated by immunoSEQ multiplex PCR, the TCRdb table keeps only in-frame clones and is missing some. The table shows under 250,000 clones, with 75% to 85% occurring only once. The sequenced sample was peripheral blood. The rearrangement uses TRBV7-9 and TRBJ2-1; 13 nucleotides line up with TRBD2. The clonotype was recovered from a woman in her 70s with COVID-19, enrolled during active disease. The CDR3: CASSSGLAGNNEQFF. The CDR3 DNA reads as TGTGCCAGCAGCTCGGGACTAGCGGGGAACAATGAGCAGTTCTTC.